What follows describes a single T cell receptor (beta chain). What it binds is not known. The CDR3 runs to 15 residues. Germline V lookup: CDR1 MNHNS, CDR2 SASEGT. V dropped 8 bases and J dropped 3; count of bases not matched to a gene: 5. The PCR used 60 Vbeta and 13 Jbeta primers. Assay used: immunoSEQ multiplex PCR; TCRdb lists only in-frame clones, some missing. The sample lists about 130,000 clones, 73% occurring once. The sample is drawn from a study of cytomegalovirus exposure and HLA in healthy donors. Study conclusions and caveats: Within a later analysis, the majority of CMV-associated TCR beta chains appeared HLA-restricted.

The sequence was collected from a middle-aged woman in good health and CMV-seropositive. The genes are TRBV6-1 and TRBJ2-1; 12 positions match TRBD2. The sequenced material came from PBMCs. CDR3 in DNA: TGTGCCAGCTATTCACTAGCGGGAGGCTACAATGAGCAGTTCTTC. It specifies CASYSLAGGYNEQFF.